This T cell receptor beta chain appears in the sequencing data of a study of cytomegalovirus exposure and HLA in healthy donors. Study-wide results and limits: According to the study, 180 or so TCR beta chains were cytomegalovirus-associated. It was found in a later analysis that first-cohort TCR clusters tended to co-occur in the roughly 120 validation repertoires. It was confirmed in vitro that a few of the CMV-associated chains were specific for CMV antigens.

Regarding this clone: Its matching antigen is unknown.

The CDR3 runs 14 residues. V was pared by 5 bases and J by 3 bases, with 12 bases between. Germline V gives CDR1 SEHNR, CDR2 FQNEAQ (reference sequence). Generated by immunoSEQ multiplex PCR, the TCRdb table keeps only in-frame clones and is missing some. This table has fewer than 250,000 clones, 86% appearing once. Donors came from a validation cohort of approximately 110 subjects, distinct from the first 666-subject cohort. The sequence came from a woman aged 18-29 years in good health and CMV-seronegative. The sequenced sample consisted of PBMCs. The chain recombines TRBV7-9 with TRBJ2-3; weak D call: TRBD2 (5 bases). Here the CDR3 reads CASSTRPLTDTQYF. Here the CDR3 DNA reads TGTGCCAGCAGCACTAGGCCCCTAACAGATACGCAGTATTTT.